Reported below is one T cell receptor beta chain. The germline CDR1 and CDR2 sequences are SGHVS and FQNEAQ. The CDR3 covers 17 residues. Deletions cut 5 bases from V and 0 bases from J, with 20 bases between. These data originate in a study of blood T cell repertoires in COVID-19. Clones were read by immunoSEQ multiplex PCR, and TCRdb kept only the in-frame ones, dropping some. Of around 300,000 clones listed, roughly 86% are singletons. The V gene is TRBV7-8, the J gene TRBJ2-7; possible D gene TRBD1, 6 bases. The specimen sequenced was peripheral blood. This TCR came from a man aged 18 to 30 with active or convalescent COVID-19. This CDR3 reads CASSLTTQGSTSYEQYF. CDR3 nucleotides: TGTGCCAGCAGCCTGACGACACAGGGCTCGACCTCCTACGAGCAGTACTTC.